The next 3 T cell receptor beta chains were all read from a single sample in a study of cytotoxic CD8 clonotypes in ibrutinib-treated CLL. TCRdb keeps only in-frame clones here, not all; method: immunoSEQ multiplex PCR. The profile shows some 200,000 clones, 79% of them singletons. This material consisted of PBMCs, taken after 12 months of ibrutinib treatment. Source of these receptors: a human donor with chronic lymphocytic leukemia.

This clone has a handful of counts. CDR3 sequence: CASSSYRRRGDYGYTF. The CDR3 DNA reads as TGTGCCAGCAGCTCCTACCGTAGAAGGGGCGACTATGGCTACACCTTC. The chain is built from TRBV11-2 and TRBJ1-2; possible D gene TRBD1, 5 bases. This CDR3 contains 16 residues. Per the germline V gene, CDR1 is SGHAT and CDR2 is FQNNGV. V was cut by 4 bases and J by 3 bases, with 18 bases left in between.

J is TRBJ1-2 and V is TRBV19, with 8 bases fitting TRBD1. Germline V gene data show CDR1 as LNHDA and CDR2 as SQIVND (reference sequence). Trimming cost V 4 bases and J 8 bases; bases outside gene matches: 9. This CDR3 region has 14 residues. CDR3 protein: CASSTRPGGEGYTF. As DNA, the CDR3 is TGTGCCAGTAGTACTCGACCAGGGGGCGAAGGCTACACCTTC.

The CDR3 sequence: CARPERETQYF. Written as DNA, the CDR3 is TGTGCCAGGCCTGAGAGGGAGACCCAGTACTTC. The V and J genes are TRBV6-5 and TRBJ2-5; D remains unclear. The CDR3 loop spans 11 amino acids. The ends were cut back, 9 bases at V and 5 bases at J, with 10 bases in the middle. Germline V gene sequence: CDR1 MNHEY, CDR2 SVGAGI.